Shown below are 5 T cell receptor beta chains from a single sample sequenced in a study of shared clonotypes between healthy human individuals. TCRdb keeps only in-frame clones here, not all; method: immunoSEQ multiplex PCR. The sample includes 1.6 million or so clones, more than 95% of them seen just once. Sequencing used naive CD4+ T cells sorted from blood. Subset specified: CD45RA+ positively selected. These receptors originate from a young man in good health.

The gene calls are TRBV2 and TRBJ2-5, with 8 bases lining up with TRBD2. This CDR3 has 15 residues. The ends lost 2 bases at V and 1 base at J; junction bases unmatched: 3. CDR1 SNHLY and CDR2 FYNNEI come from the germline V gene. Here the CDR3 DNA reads TGTGCCAGCAGTGAATCCGGGACTAGCCAAGAGACCCAGTACTTC. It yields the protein CASSESGTSQETQYF.

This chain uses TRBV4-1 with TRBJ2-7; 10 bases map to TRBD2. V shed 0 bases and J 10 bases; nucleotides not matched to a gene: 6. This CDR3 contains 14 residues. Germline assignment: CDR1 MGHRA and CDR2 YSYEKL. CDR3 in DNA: TGCGCCAGCAGCCAAGAAGGTAGCGGGAGGTTACAGTACTTC. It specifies CASSQEGSGRLQYF.

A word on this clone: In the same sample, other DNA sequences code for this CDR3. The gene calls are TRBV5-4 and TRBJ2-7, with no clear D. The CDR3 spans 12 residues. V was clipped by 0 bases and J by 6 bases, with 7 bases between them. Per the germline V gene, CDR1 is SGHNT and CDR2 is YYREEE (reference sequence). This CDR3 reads CASSLDSGEQYF. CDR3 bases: TGTGCCAGCAGCTTGGACTCCGGCGAGCAGTACTTC.

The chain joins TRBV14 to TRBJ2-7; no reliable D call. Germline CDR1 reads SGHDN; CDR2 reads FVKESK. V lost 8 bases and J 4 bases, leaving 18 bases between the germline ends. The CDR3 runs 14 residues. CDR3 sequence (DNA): TGTGCCAGCCACCCGCGCCAGAGGCCTTACGAGCAGTACTTC. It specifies CASHPRQRPYEQYF.

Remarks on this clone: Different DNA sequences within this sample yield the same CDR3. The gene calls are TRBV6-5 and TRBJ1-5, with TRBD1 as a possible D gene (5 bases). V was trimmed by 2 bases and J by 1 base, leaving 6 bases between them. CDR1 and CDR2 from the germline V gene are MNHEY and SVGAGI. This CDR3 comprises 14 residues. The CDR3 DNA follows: TGTGCCAGCAGTTACCGGGACAGCAATCAGCCCCAGCATTTT. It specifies CASSYRDSNQPQHF.